The entry that follows covers one TCR beta chain sequence. The data were obtained in a study of cytotoxic CD8 clonotypes in ibrutinib-treated CLL. J gave up 7 bases and V 8 bases, and 5 bases lay outside the gene matches. This CDR3 spans 14 amino acids. The germline V gene encodes CDR1 MNHNS and CDR2 SASEGT. Generated by immunoSEQ multiplex PCR, the TCRdb table keeps only in-frame clones and is missing some. The data hold about 29,000 clones, with around three quarters observed a single time. This TCR came from a human donor with chronic lymphocytic leukemia. V is TRBV6-1 and J is TRBJ1-6; 10 bases map to TRBD1. This material consisted of PBMCs, taken after 24 months of ibrutinib treatment. The CDR3 DNA is TGTGCCAGCCTCCGGGACAGGGGAAATTCACCCCTCCACTTT. Protein sequence: CASLRDRGNSPLHF.